This paragraph reports one TCR beta chain. This CDR3 is built from 13 residues. Trimming shortened V by 5 bases and J by 0 bases, and 10 bases separated the two germline ends. The germline gives CDR1 SQVTM, CDR2 ANQGSEA. PCR primers comprised 60 Vbeta and 13 Jbeta primers. TCRdb's copy holds only in-frame clones and misses some; the assay was immunoSEQ multiplex PCR. The specimen's table records just over 50,000 clones. These data originate in a study of cytomegalovirus exposure and HLA in healthy donors. Sequences were obtained from PBMCs. The receptor was derived from a woman aged 60-70 years in good health and CMV-seropositive. J is TRBJ2-5 and V is TRBV29-1; TRBD2 is a possible D gene (6 bases). The chain's CDR3 is CSVRLDYQETQYF. Here the CDR3 DNA reads TGCAGCGTTCGACTAGATTACCAAGAGACCCAGTACTTC.